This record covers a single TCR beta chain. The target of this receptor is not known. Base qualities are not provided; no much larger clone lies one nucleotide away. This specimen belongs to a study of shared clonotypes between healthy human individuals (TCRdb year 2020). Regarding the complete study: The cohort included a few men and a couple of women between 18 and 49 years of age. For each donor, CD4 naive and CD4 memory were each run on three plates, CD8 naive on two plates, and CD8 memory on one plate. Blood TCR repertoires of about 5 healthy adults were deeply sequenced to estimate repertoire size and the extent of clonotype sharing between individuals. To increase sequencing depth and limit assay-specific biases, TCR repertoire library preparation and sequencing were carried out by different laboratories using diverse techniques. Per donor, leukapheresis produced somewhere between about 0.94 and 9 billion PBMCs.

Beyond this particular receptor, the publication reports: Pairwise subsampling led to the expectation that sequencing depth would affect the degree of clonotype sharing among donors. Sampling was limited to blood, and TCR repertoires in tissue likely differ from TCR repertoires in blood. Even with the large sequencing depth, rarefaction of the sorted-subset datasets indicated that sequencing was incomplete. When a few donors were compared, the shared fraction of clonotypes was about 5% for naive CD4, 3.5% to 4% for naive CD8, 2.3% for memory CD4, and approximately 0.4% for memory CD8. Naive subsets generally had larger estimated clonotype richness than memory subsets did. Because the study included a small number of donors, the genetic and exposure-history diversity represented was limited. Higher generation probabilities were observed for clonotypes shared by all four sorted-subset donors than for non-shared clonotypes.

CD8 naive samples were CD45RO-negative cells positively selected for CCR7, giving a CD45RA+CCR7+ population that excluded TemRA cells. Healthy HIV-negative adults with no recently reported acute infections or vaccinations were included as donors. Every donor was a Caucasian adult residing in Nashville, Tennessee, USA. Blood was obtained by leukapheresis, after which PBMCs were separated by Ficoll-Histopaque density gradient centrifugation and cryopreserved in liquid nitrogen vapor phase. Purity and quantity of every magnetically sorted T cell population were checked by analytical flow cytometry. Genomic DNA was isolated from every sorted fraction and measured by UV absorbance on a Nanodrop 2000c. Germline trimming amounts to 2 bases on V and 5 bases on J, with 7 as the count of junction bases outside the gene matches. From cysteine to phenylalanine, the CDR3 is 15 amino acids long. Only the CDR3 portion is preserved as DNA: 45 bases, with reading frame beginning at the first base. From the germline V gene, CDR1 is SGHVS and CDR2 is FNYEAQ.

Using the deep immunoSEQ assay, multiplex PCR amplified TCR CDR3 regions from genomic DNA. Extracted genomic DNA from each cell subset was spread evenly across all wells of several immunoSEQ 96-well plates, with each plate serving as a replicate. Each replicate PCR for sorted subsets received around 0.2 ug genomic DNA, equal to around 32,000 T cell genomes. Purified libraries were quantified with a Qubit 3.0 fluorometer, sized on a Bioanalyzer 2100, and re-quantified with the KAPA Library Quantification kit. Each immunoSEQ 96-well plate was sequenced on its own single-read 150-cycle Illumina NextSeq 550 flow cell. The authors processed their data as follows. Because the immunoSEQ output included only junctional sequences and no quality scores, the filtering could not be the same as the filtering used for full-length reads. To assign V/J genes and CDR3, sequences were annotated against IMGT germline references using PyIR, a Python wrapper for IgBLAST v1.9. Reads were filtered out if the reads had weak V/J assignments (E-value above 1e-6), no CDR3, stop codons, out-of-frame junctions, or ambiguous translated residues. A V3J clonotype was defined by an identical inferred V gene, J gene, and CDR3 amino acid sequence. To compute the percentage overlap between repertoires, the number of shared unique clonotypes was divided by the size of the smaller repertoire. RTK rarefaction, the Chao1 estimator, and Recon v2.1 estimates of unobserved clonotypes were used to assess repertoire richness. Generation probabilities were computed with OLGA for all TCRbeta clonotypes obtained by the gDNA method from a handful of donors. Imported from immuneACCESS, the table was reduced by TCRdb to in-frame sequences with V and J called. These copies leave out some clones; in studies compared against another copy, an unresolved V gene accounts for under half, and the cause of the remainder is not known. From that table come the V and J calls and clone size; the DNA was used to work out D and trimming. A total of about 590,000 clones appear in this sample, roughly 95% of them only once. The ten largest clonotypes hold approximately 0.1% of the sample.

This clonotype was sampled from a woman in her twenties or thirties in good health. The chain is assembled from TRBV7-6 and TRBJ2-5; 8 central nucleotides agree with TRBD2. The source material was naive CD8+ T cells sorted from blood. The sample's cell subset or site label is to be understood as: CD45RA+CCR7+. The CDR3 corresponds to CASSLILAGRETQYF. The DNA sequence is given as TGTGCCAGCAGCTTAATCCTAGCGGGCAGGGAGACCCAGTACTTC.